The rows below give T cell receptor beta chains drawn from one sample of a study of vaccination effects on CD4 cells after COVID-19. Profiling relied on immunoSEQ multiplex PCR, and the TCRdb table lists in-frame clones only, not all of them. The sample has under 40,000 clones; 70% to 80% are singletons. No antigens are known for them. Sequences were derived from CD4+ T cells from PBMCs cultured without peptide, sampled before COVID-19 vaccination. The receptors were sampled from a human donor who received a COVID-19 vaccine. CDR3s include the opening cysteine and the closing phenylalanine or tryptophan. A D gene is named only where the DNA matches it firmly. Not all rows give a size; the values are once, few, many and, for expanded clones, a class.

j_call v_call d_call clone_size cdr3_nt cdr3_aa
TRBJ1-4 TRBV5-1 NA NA TGCGCCAGCAGCTTGGTTTCTTTTCGTCCAGGAACTTATGCAACTAATGAAAAACTGTTTTTT CASSLVSFRPGTYATNEKLFF
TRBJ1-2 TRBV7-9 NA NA TGTGCCAGCAGCGTAGGGTCTAACTATGGCTACACCTTC CASSVGSNYGYTF
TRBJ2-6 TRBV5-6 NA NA TGTGCCAGCAGCTTGGTGGGGGCCGGGGATTACCGGGCCAACGTCCTGACTTTC CASSLVGAGDYRANVLTF
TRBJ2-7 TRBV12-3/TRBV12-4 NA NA TGTGCCAGCAGCGCCGGCCAGGGTCGCGAGCAGTACTTC CASSAGQGREQYF
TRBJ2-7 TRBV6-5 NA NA TGTGCCAGCAGTTGGGGAAGGAAGGGCATCTACGAGCAGTACTTC CASSWGRKGIYEQYF
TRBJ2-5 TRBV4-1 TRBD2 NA TGCGCCAGCAGCCCCCTGGGGCTAGCGGGGGAGACCCAGTACTTC CASSPLGLAGETQYF
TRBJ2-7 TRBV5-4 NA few TGTGCCAGCAGCCGAGACAGGCAGTCCGAGCAGTACTTC CASSRDRQSEQYF
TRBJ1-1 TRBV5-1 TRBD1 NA TGCGCCAGCAGCCAGGGGACAGCGAACACTGAAGCTTTCTTT CASSQGTANTEAFF
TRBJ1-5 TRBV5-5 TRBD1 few TGTGCCAGCAGCTTGGGACAGGGATATCAGCCCCAGCATTTT CASSLGQGYQPQHF
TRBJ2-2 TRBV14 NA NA TGTGCCAGCAGCCACCACGGACAGGGAGGGGCCGGGGAGCTGTTTTTT CASSHHGQGGAGELFF
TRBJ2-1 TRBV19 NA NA TGTGCCAGTAGTACGCTCGGCGGAGTAAATGAGCAGTTCTTC CASSTLGGVNEQFF
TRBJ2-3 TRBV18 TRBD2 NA TGTGCCAGCTCTAGCGGGATCACAGATACGCAGTATTTT CASSSGITDTQYF
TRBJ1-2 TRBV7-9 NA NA TGTGCCAGCAGCCCCTCCGGGAACTATGGCTACACCTTC CASSPSGNYGYTF
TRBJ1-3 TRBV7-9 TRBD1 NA TGTGCCTTTCAGGATTCGACAGGGTCGGTTTCAAACACCATATATTTT CAFQDSTGSVSNTIYF
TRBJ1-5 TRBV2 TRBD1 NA TGTGCCAGCAGTGGGGGACAGACATATCAGCCCCAGCATTTT CASSGGQTYQPQHF
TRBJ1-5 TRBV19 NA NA TGTGCCACCACCCCCGATTCTGGGGCAGGGAAGAGGCAGCCCCAGCATTTT CATTPDSGAGKRQPQHF
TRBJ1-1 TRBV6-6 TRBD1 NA TGTGCCAGCAGTTACAGGGGGCAAAACACTGAAGCTTTCTTT CASSYRGQNTEAFF
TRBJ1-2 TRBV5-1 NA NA TGCGCCAGCAGCAGCCAGGACATATCTAACTATGGCTACACCTTC CASSSQDISNYGYTF
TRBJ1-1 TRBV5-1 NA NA TGCGCCAGCACCTCGCCAAACGGGCAGGAAGCTTTCTTT CASTSPNGQEAFF
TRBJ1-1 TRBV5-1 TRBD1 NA TGCGCCAGCAGCTTGGCCGTGGCTGGGATACGACAGGGGCCGAATTACGAAGCTTTCTTT CASSLAVAGIRQGPNYEAFF
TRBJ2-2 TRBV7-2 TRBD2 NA TGTGCCAGCAGCTTATGGAGCGGGGGAGGTACCGGGGAGCTGTTTTTT CASSLWSGGGTGELFF
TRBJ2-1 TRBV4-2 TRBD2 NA TGTGCCAGCAGCCAAGGCAGCGGGGCGAGGGATGAGCAGTTCTTC CASSQGSGARDEQFF
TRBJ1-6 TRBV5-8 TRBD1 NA TGTGCCAGCAGCCCTTTCAGGGGGGGTAATTCACCCCTCCACTTT CASSPFRGGNSPLHF
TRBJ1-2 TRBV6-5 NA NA TGTGCCAGCAGTTACGACACGGAAACCTATGGCTACACCTTC CASSYDTETYGYTF
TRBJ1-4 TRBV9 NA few TGTGCCAGCAGTAGACACACCAATGAAAAACTGTTTTTT CASSRHTNEKLFF
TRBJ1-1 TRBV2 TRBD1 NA TGTGCCAGCAGGGTGACAGGGATGAACACTGAAGCTTTCTTT CASRVTGMNTEAFF
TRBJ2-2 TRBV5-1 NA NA TGCGCCAGCAGCTTGGCGGGAGACGTCCCCGGGGAGCTGTTTTTT CASSLAGDVPGELFF
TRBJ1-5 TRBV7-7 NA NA TGTGCCAGCAGCTTAGCGGTTGATCAGCCCCAGCATTTT CASSLAVDQPQHF
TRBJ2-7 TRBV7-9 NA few TGTGCCAGCAGCTTAGTTGGGTCTGAAGCCTCCTACGAGCAGTACTTC CASSLVGSEASYEQYF